These T cell receptor beta chains were read from a single sample in a study of identical twins. One entry per CDR3 protein results from TCRdb running MiXCR on the 5' RACE reads. Of some 790,000 distinct CDR3 sequences in the sample, around a sixth are singletons; the top ten hold around 14%. A further study also used this sample, focusing on T cells expressing NK-cell markers.

Sequencing input: PBMCs. The receptors shown here come from a woman under 30 in good health. CDR3s include the opening cysteine and the closing phenylalanine or tryptophan. The D gene is left open where the match is weak. Clone size is given for some rows only: seen once, a few or many times, or a class if the clone is expanded.

-	TRBV7-2	TRBJ2-7	-	CASSLATMVSYEQYF	TGTGCCAGCAGCTTAGCGACTATGGTTTCCTACGAGCAGTACTTC
-	TRBV20-1	TRBJ2-3	TRBD2	CSAGLSGRRGDTQYF	TGCAGTGCTGGCCTAAGCGGGAGACGGGGAGATACGCAGTATTTT
-	TRBV20-1	TRBJ2-1	-	CSAREGYLYNEQFF	TGCAGTGCTAGAGAAGGGTACCTCTACAATGAGCAGTTCTTC
-	TRBV10-3	TRBJ2-3	-	CAIKRFSGTTDTQYF	TGTGCCATCAAACGATTTAGCGGCACCACAGATACGCAGTATTTT
-	TRBV7-3	TRBJ2-1	-	CASSRGVAEHNEQFF	TGTGCCAGCAGTCGAGGGGTAGCGGAGCACAATGAGCAGTTCTTC
many	TRBV24-1	TRBJ2-1	TRBD1	CATSDRDRGMSEQFF	TGTGCCACCAGTGATAGGGACAGGGGGATGAGTGAGCAGTTCTTC
-	TRBV5-1	TRBJ2-2	-	CASSFLQNTGELFF	TGCGCCAGCAGCTTCTTACAGAACACCGGGGAGCTGTTTTTT
few	TRBV7-7	TRBJ2-1	TRBD2	CASSSPAGDNEQFF	TGTGCCAGCAGCTCCCCAGCGGGAGATAATGAGCAGTTCTTC
-	TRBV12-3/TRBV12-4	TRBJ2-3	-	CASRASSGGTDTQYF	TGTGCCAGCAGGGCTAGTAGTGGGGGCACAGATACGCAGTATTTT
few	TRBV18	TRBJ2-7	-	CASSLNRAPYEQYF	TGTGCCAGCTCACTAAACAGGGCGCCCTACGAGCAGTACTTC
few	TRBV29-1	TRBJ2-7	TRBD2	CSVRTSWSSYEQYF	TGCAGCGTTCGGACTAGCTGGAGCTCCTACGAGCAGTACTTC
many	TRBV12-3/TRBV12-4	TRBJ2-7	-	CASTVADSYEQYF	TGTGCCAGCACCGTAGCGGATTCCTACGAGCAGTACTTC
-	TRBV7-9	TRBJ2-7	-	CASSAPVGQSYSYEQYF	TGTGCCAGCAGCGCCCCCGTCGGACAGTCCTACTCCTACGAGCAGTACTTC
few	TRBV6-1	TRBJ1-2	-	CASSNRPEGGYTF	TGTGCCAGCAGTAACCGCCCGGAGGGGGGCTACACCTTC
few	TRBV21-1	TRBJ2-5	-	CASQRENRRTKTPPETQYF	TGTGCCAGCCAGAGAGAAAACCGGCGGACTAAAACCCCGCCGGAGACCCAGTACTTC
-	TRBV3-1	TRBJ2-7	-	CASSTHQGYEQYF	TGTGCCAGCAGCACCCACCAGGGTTACGAGCAGTACTTC
few	TRBV12-3/TRBV12-4	TRBJ2-5	-	CASSPTRVRGTQYF	TGTGCCAGCAGTCCGACAAGGGTGCGAGGGACCCAGTACTTC
few	TRBV12-3/TRBV12-4	TRBJ1-3	-	CASSFEVLLGSGNTIYF	TGTGCCAGCAGTTTTGAGGTCCTTCTGGGCTCTGGAAACACCATATATTTT
-	TRBV4-3	TRBJ1-2	-	CASSPPGRGPGGGYTF	TGCGCCAGCAGCCCCCCGGGACGCGGGCCCGGGGGAGGCTACACCTTC
many	TRBV12-3/TRBV12-4	TRBJ2-7	-	CASSSTRGAEQYF	TGTGCCAGCAGTTCCACCAGGGGTGCCGAGCAGTACTTC
-	TRBV28	TRBJ2-2	TRBD1	CASTTGTAKNTGELFF	TGTGCCAGCACAACCGGGACAGCAAAGAACACCGGGGAGCTGTTTTTT
-	TRBV6-2/TRBV6-3	TRBJ2-5	-	CASSALGEGETQYF	TGTGCCAGCAGTGCGCTAGGGGAAGGGGAGACCCAGTACTTC
-	TRBV6-1	TRBJ1-1	TRBD1	CASSEQAGGQGVTFF	TGTGCCAGCAGTGAACAGGCGGGCGGGCAGGGGGTAACTTTCTTT
-	TRBV7-2	TRBJ2-7	-	CASSLIPRSSYEQYF	TGTGCCAGCAGCTTAATCCCGAGGAGCTCCTACGAGCAGTACTTC
many	TRBV11-2	TRBJ1-6	-	CASSLTPGQNSPLHF	TGTGCCAGCAGCCTTACTCCGGGTCAAAATTCACCCCTCCACTTT
-	TRBV29-1	TRBJ2-1	TRBD2	CSVRGGPYNEQFF	TGCAGCGTTCGCGGGGGGCCCTACAATGAGCAGTTCTTC
-	TRBV19	TRBJ2-1	-	CASTGDETRARNEQFF	TGTGCCAGTACGGGGGATGAGACACGCGCCCGGAATGAGCAGTTCTTC
many	TRBV12-3/TRBV12-4	TRBJ1-4	-	CASSLGGEKLFF	TGTGCCAGCAGTTTAGGTGGTGAAAAACTGTTTTTT
few	TRBV5-1	TRBJ2-3	TRBD2	CASSLGLRRGSDTQYF	TGCGCCAGCAGCTTGGGATTAAGGCGGGGGTCAGATACGCAGTATTTT
few	TRBV29-1	TRBJ2-7	TRBD2	CSVEGRGTDGYEQYF	TGCAGCGTTGAGGGGCGGGGGACCGATGGCTACGAGCAGTACTTC
few	TRBV9	TRBJ2-5	TRBD2	CASSDGLAGQETQYF	TGTGCCAGCAGCGACGGACTAGCGGGGCAAGAGACCCAGTACTTC
few	TRBV6-2/TRBV6-3	TRBJ1-2	-	CASSYRTAKYGYTF	TGTGCCAGCAGTTACCGGACAGCCAAATATGGCTACACCTTC
few	TRBV6-5	TRBJ2-3	-	CASSYRQRALSTDTQYF	TGTGCCAGCAGTTACCGCCAGCGGGCACTAAGCACAGATACGCAGTATTTT
few	TRBV12-3/TRBV12-4	TRBJ1-5	TRBD1	CASSLTGGGPQHF	TGTGCCAGCAGTTTAACAGGGGGCGGGCCCCAGCATTTT
few	TRBV27	TRBJ1-2	-	CASSSDRIAYGYTF	TGTGCCAGCAGTTCCGACAGGATTGCCTATGGCTACACCTTC
few	TRBV6-5	TRBJ1-2	-	CASSYRGDHYGYTF	TGTGCCAGCAGTTACAGGGGCGATCACTATGGCTACACCTTC
few	TRBV6-6	TRBJ1-1	-	CASSYSGATEAFF	TGTGCCAGCAGTTACTCGGGGGCGACTGAAGCTTTCTTT
few	TRBV6-5	TRBJ2-7	-	CASSYRQGYEQYF	TGTGCCAGCAGTTACAGGCAGGGCTACGAGCAGTACTTC
-	TRBV24-1	TRBJ2-2	TRBD1	CATSGVVGQATGELFF	TGTGCCACCAGTGGCGTCGTGGGACAGGCCACCGGGGAGCTGTTTTTT
many	TRBV20-1	TRBJ2-5	TRBD2	CSGGPGGQETQYF	TGCAGTGGAGGTCCGGGAGGCCAAGAGACCCAGTACTTC
once	TRBV11-3	TRBJ2-6	TRBD1	CASSLAGTAPGANVLTF	TGTGCCAGCAGCTTAGCAGGGACAGCTCCGGGGGCCAACGTCCTGACTTTC
once	TRBV20-1	TRBJ2-1	-	CSAGPTGPEQFF	TGCAGTGCTGGGCCCACAGGGCCTGAGCAGTTCTTC
-	TRBV7-9	TRBJ2-3	-	CASREMWVVGTDTQYF	TGTGCCAGCAGAGAGATGTGGGTTGTTGGCACAGATACGCAGTATTTT
many	TRBV7-2	TRBJ1-5	-	CASSWAGGANQPQHF	TGTGCCAGCAGCTGGGCAGGAGGGGCCAATCAGCCCCAGCATTTT
few	TRBV5-8	TRBJ1-1	-	CASSLGIRPYTEAFF	TGTGCCAGCAGCTTGGGTATAAGGCCCTACACTGAAGCTTTCTTT
-	TRBV6-5	TRBJ1-2	-	CASSYYGGKPYGYTF	TGTGCCAGCAGTTACTATGGGGGAAAACCCTATGGCTACACCTTC
few	TRBV30	TRBJ1-1	-	CAWSVDSMNTEAFF	TGTGCCTGGAGCGTTGACAGTATGAACACTGAAGCTTTCTTT
-	TRBV7-2	TRBJ2-7	-	CASSLGRQWGYEQYF	TGTGCCAGCAGCTTAGGACGCCAATGGGGCTACGAGCAGTACTTC
-	TRBV20-1	TRBJ1-1	-	CSVPVAGKYTEAFF	TGCAGTGTTCCGGTCGCAGGCAAGTACACTGAAGCTTTCTTT
few	TRBV11-3	TRBJ2-7	-	CASSQRLTEHEQYF	TGTGCCAGCAGCCAACGTTTGACAGAGCACGAGCAGTACTTC
-	TRBV24-1	TRBJ2-2	-	CAMTSVLVPRTGELFF	TGTGCCATGACTAGTGTTTTAGTCCCTCGCACCGGGGAGCTGTTTTTT
-	TRBV12-3/TRBV12-4	TRBJ1-2	-	CASSLSRDILNYGYTF	TGTGCCAGCAGTCTGTCCCGGGACATCTTGAACTATGGCTACACCTTC
few	TRBV27	TRBJ2-1	-	CASSFWAGRNEQFF	TGTGCCAGCAGTTTCTGGGCAGGGCGCAATGAGCAGTTCTTC